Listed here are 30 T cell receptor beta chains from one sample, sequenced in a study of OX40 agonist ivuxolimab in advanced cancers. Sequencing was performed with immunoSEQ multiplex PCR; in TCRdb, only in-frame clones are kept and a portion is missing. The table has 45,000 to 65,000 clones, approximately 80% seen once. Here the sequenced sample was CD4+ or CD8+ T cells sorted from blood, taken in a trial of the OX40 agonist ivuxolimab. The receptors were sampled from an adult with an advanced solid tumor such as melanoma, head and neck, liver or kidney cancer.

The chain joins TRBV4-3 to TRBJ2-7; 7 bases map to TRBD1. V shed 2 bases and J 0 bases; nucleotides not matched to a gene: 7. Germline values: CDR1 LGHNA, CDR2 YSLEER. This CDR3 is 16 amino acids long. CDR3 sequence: CASSQLWTGFSYEQYF. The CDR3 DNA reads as TGCGCCAGCAGCCAACTCTGGACAGGATTCTCCTACGAGCAGTACTTC.

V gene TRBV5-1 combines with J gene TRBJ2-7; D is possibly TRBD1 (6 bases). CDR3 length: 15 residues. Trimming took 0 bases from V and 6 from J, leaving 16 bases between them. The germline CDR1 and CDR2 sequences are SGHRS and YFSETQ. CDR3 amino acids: CASSLGGGPLGEQYF. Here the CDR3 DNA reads TGCGCCAGCAGCTTGGGTGGGGGCCCATTGGGCGAGCAGTACTTC.

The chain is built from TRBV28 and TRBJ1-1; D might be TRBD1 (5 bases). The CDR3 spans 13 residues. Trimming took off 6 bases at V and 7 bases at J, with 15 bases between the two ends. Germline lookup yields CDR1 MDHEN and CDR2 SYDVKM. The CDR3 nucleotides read TGTGCCAGCAGCAGCATGTCCGGGGGTGAAGCTTTCTTT. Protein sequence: CASSSMSGGEAFF.

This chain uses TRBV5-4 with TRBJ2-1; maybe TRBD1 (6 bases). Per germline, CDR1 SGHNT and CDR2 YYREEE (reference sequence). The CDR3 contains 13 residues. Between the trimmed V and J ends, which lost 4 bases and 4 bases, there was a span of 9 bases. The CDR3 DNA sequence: TGTGCCAGCAGCACCACAGGGTACAATGAGCAGTTCTTC. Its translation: CASSTTGYNEQFF.

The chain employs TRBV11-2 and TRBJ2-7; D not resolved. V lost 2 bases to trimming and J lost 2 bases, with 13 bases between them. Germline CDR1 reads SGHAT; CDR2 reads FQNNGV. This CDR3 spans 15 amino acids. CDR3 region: CASSLYWGTTYEQYF. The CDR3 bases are TGTGCCAGCAGCTTATATTGGGGTACCACCTACGAGCAGTACTTC.

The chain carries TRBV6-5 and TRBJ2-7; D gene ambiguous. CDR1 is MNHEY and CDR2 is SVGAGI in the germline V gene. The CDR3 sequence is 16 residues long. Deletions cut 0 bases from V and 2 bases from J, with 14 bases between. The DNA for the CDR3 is TGTGCCAGCAGTTACTCCTCCACGATAGGGACCTACGAGCAGTACTTC. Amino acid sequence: CASSYSSTIGTYEQYF.

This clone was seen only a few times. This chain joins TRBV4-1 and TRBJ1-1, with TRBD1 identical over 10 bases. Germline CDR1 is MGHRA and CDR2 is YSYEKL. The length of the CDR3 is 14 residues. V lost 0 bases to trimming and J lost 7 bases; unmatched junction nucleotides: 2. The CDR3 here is CASSQDRTGGEAFF. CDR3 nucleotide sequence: TGCGCCAGCAGCCAAGATCGGACAGGGGGTGAAGCTTTCTTT.

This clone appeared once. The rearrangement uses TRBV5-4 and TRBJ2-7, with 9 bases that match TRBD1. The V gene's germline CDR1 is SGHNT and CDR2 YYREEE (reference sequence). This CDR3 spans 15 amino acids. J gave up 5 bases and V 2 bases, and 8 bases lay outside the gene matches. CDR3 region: CASSFRDRALDEQYF. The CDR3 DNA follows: TGTGCCAGCAGCTTTCGGGACAGGGCCCTCGACGAGCAGTACTTC.

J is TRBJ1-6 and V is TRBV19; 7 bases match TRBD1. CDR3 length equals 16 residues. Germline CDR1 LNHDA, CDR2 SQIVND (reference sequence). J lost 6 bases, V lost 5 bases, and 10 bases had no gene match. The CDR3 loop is CASSSGGNSPNSPLHF. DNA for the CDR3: TGTGCCAGTAGTTCAGGGGGTAACTCCCCTAATTCACCCCTCCACTTT.

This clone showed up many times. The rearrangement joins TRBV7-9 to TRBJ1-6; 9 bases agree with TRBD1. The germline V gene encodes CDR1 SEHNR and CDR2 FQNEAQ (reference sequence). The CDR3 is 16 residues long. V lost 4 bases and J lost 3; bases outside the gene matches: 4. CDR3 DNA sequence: TGTGCCAGCAGCTCGGGACAGGGATTCTATAATTCACCCCTCCACTTT. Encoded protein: CASSSGQGFYNSPLHF.

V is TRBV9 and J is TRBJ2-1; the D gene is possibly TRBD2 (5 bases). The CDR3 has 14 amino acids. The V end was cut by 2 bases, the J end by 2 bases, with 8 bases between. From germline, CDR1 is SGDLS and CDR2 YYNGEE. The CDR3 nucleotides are TGTGCCAGCAGCGTTGGACTTCCCTACAATGAGCAGTTCTTC. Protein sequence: CASSVGLPYNEQFF.

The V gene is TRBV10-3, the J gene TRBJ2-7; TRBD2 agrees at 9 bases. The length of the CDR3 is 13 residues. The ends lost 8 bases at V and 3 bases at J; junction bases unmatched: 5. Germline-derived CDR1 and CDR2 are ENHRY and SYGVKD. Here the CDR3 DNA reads TGTGCCATCGGTAGCGGGAGCAGCTACGAGCAGTACTTC. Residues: CAIGSGSSYEQYF.

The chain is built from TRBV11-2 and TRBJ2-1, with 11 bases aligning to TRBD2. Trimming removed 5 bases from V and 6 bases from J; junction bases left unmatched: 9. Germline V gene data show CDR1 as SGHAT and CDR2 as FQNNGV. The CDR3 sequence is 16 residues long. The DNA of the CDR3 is TGTGCCAGCAGCCGCAAACCGGGACTAGCGGCCAATGAGCAGTTCTTC. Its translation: CASSRKPGLAANEQFF.

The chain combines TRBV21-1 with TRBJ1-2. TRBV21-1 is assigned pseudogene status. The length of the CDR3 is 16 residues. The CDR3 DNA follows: TGTGCCAGCAGCAGAAGGGACCTGGACGCTAACTATGGCTACACCTTC. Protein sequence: CASSRRDLDANYGYTF.

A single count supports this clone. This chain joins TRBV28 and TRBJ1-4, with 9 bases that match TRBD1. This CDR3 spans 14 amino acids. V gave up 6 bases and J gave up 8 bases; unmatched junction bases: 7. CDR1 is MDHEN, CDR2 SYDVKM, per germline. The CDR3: CASSLQGAGEKLFF. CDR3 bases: TGTGCCAGCAGCCTACAGGGGGCGGGCGAAAAACTGTTTTTT.

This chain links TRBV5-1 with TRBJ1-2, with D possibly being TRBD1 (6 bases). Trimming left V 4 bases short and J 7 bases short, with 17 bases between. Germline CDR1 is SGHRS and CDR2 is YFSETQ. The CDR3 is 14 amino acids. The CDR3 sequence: CASSMGHQGSGYTF. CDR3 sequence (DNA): TGCGCCAGCAGCATGGGACACCAAGGGAGTGGCTACACCTTC. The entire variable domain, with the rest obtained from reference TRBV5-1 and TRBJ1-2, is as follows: KAGVTQTPRYLIKTRGQQVTLSCSPISGHRSVSWYQQTPGQGLQFLFEYFSETQRNKGNFPGRFSGRQFSNSRSEMNVSTLELGDSALYLCASSMGHQGSGYTFGSGTRLTVV.

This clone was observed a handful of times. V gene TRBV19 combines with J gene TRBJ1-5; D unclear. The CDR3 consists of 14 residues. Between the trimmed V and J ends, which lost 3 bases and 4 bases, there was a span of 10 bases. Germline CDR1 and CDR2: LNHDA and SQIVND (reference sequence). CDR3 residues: CASSILDGNQPQHF. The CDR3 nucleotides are TGTGCCAGTAGTATTTTGGACGGTAATCAGCCCCAGCATTTT.

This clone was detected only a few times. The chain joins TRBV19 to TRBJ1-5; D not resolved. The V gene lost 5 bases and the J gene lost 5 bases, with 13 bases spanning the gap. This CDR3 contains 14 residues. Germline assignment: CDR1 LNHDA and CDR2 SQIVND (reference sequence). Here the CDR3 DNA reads TGTGCCAGTAGTTCCGTGACTAGGGATCAGCCCCAGCATTTT. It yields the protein CASSSVTRDQPQHF.

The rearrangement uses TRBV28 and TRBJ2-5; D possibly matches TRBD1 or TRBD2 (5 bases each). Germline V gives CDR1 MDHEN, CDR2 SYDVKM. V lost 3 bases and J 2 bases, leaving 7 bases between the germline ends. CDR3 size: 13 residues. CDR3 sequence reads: CASSFGAQETQYF. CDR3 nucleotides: TGTGCCAGCAGTTTCGGGGCACAAGAGACCCAGTACTTC.

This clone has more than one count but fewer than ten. The CDR3 DNA follows: TGCGCCAGCAGCTTGGTAGGCGGGTCGACGGATACGCAGTATTTT. Translating it yields CASSLVGGSTDTQYF. The gene calls are TRBV5-1 and TRBJ2-3; D perhaps matches TRBD2 (5 bases). This CDR3 contains 15 residues. Deletions cut 0 bases from V and 6 bases from J, with 14 bases between. Looked up from germline, CDR1 is SGHRS and CDR2 is YFSETQ.

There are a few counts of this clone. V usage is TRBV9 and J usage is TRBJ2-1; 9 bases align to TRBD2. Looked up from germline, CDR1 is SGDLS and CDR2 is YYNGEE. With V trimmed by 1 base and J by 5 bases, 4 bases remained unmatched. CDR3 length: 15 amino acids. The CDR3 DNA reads TGTGCCAGCAGCGTACTAGCGGGGCCTGACAATGAGCAGTTCTTC. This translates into CASSVLAGPDNEQFF.

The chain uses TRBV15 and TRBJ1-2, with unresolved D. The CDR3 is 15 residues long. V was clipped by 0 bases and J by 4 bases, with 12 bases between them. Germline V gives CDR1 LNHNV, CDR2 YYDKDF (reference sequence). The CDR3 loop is CATSREGSARYGYTF. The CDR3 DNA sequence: TGTGCCACCAGCAGAGAGGGGTCGGCCCGCTATGGCTACACCTTC.

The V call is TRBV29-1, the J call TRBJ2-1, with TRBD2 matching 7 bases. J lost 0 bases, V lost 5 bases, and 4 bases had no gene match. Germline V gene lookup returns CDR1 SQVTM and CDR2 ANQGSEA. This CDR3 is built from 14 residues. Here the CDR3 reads CSVRRGSSYNEQFF. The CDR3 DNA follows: TGCAGCGTTAGGCGGGGGAGCTCCTACAATGAGCAGTTCTTC.

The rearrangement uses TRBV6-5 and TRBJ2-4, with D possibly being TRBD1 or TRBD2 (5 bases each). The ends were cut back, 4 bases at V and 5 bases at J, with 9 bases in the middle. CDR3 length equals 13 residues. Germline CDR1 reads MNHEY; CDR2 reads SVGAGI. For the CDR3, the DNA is TGTGCCAGCAGTTGGGGACGGGAAAACATTCAGTACTTC. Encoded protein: CASSWGRENIQYF.

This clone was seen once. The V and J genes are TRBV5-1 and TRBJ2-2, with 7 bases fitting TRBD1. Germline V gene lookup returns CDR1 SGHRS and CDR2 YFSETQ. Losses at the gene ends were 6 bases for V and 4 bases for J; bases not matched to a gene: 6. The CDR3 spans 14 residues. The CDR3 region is CASTGTASTGELFF. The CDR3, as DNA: TGCGCCAGCACCGGGACAGCTTCCACCGGGGAGCTGTTTTTT. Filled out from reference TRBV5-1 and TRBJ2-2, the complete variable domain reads KAGVTQTPRYLIKTRGQQVTLSCSPISGHRSVSWYQQTPGQGLQFLFEYFSETQRNKGNFPGRFSGRQFSNSRSEMNVSTLELGDSALYLCASTGTASTGELFFGEGSRLTVL.

In nucleotides, the CDR3 is TGTGCCAGCAGCTTAGTGGGGACCCCTCGAGTGCTCCAAGAGACCCAGTACTTC. Its protein is CASSLVGTPRVLQETQYF. J is TRBJ2-5 and V is TRBV7-2; D tentatively reads TRBD1 or TRBD2 (5 bases each). The germline V and J ends were trimmed by 1 base and 1 base, with 19 bases remaining between them. Per the germline V gene, CDR1 is SGHTA and CDR2 is FQGNSA. The CDR3 is made up of 18 amino acids.

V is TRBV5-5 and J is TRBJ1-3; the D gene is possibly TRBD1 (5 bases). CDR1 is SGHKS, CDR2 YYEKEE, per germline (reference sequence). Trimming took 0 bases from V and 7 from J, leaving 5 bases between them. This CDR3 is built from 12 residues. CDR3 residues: CASSLGGNTIYF. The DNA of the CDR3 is TGTGCCAGCAGCTTGGGGGGGAACACCATATATTTT.

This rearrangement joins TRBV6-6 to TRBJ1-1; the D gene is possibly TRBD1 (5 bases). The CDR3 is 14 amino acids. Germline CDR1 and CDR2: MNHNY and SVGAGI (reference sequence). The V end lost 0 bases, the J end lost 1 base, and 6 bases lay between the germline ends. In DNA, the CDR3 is TGTGCCAGCAGTTACTCCGGGGCGAACACTGAAGCTTTCTTT. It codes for CASSYSGANTEAFF.

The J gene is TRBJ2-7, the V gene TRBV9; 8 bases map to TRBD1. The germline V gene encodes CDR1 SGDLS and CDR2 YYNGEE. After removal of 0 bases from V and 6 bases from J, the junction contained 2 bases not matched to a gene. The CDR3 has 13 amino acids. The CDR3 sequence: CASSVEQGGEQYF. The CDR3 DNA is TGTGCCAGCAGCGTAGAACAGGGGGGCGAGCAGTACTTC.

The CDR3, as DNA: TGCGCCAGCAGGGGCTCCTCGGGATCTTACTATGGCTACACCTTC. Amino acid sequence: CASRGSSGSYYGYTF. V gene TRBV5-1 combines with J gene TRBJ1-2; D is unresolved. Trimming cost V 5 bases and J 3 bases, with 17 bases left between them. The CDR3 runs to 15 residues. Looked up from germline, CDR1 is SGHRS and CDR2 is YFSETQ.